These 5 T cell receptor beta chains were all obtained from the same sample, sequenced in a study of cytomegalovirus exposure and HLA in healthy donors (dated by TCRdb to 2015 to 2018). The receptor library was made with the immunoSEQ multiplex PCR assay. For the multiplex PCR, a mixture combining 60 forward primers for TCR Vbeta segments and 13 reverse primers for TCR Jbeta segments was used. The source is immuneACCESS, and TCRdb retained only in-frame sequences with V and J called. Part of the clones is not carried over; for the studies checked, unresolved V genes explain less than half of this, and the remainder is unexplained. This sample gives around 150,000 clones in total; just under 80% of them show up just once. Clones ranked in the top ten supply 4.5% to 5% of the sample. The sample was PBMCs. Receptors were obtained from a man aged 25 to 45 in good health.

This chain connects TRBV4-3 to TRBJ2-1; D is undetermined. CDR1 and CDR2 from the germline V gene are LGHNA and YSLEER. The ends were cut back, 0 bases at V and 3 bases at J, with 9 bases in the middle. The CDR3 length is 15 residues. CDR3 nucleotides: TGCGCCAGCAGCCAAGATCCTGCAGGCTACAATGAGCAGTTCTTC. Amino acid sequence: CASSQDPAGYNEQFF.

The chain employs TRBV5-6 and TRBJ1-5, with D hard to call. Germline V lookup: CDR1 SGHDT, CDR2 YYEEEE. There are 16 residues in the CDR3. The ends were cut back, 1 base at V and 2 bases at J, with 13 bases in the middle. CDR3: CASSLNQLRGNQPQHF. CDR3 coding DNA: TGTGCCAGCAGCTTGAATCAACTGAGGGGCAATCAGCCCCAGCATTTT.

The J gene is TRBJ2-1, the V gene TRBV15; D perhaps matches TRBD2 (5 bases). Trimming left V 7 bases short and J 0 bases short, with 22 bases between. The CDR3 has 18 amino acids. From germline, CDR1 is LNHNV and CDR2 YYDKDF (reference sequence). The CDR3 nucleotides read TGTGCCACCAAGCCAAGAAGTAGCGAAATGAGCTCCTACAATGAGCAGTTCTTC. It translates to CATKPRSSEMSSYNEQFF.

This chain joins TRBV7-8 and TRBJ2-7; D not certain. The V gene's germline CDR1 is SGHVS and CDR2 FQNEAQ. The CDR3 extends over 14 amino acids. Trimming took off 8 bases at V and 0 bases at J, with 14 bases between the two ends. The DNA of the CDR3 is TGTGCCAGCGGAGAGAGAGTGACCTCCTACGAGCAGTACTTC. Translating gives CASGERVTSYEQYF. The variable domain in full, with the rest retrieved from reference TRBV7-8 and TRBJ2-7, is GAGVSQSPRYKVAKRGQDVALRCDPISGHVSLFWYQQALGQGPEFLTYFQNEAQLDKSGLPSDRFFAERPEGSVSTLKIQRTQQEDSAVYLCASGERVTSYEQYFGPGTRLTVT.

This chain connects TRBV5-1 to TRBJ2-7; 7 bases map to TRBD2. V lost 2 bases and J lost 3; bases outside the gene matches: 8. The germline V gene has CDR1 SGHRS and CDR2 YFSETQ. The CDR3 totals 15 residues. The CDR3 region is CASSFGGGGSYEQYF. DNA of the CDR3: TGCGCCAGCAGCTTCGGTGGGGGAGGGAGCTACGAGCAGTACTTC.